This T cell receptor (beta chain) appears in the sequencing data of a study of cytomegalovirus exposure and HLA in healthy donors (TCRdb year 2017). Some background on the complete study: In an earlier analysis of approximately 640 of the donors, under 300 Gb of sequence data and 117 million unique TCR beta sequences from 180 million or so T cells were reported. An early release that covered around 590 HLA-typed donors contained 250 to 350 gigabases of sequencing data and about 93 million unique TCR sequences. Of the roughly 400 genotyped donors, approximately 82% fell in the genetic ancestry cluster associated with self-reported Caucasian donors. The study aimed to test whether cataloging public T cell receptors could reveal signatures of past pathogen exposure. The study profiled the T cell repertoires of about 720 subjects by immunosequencing and related them to cytomegalovirus serostatus. Besides the first cohort of about 730 subjects, a separate validation cohort made up of 90 to 150 different subjects was used. To predict cytomegalovirus infection status, the study combined high-throughput TCR immunosequencing, statistical association of individual TCRs with disease status, and machine learning. To study patterns of TCR occurrence, a later analysis re-analyzed previously published TCR beta repertoires from 650 to 750 donors and added high-resolution HLA genotyping. The later analysis used no new phenotypic data to find candidate immune exposures, relying instead on TCR beta sequences and their occurrence across donors. In an earlier analysis of a few hundred of the donors, high-throughput TCR beta sequencing was used to judge whether each TCR beta V gene segment behaved as functional or pseudogenic. Alongside the repertoire data, information on donor age, sex, ethnicity and CMV serostatus was compiled. In a later genetic analysis, genome-wide SNP genotypes for 398 of the 666 donors were used, and that subset was treated as a discovery cohort. All discovery cohort repertoires had been generated on a single sequencing platform. Class I and class II HLA loci were covered by the typing at four-digit resolution. The number of donors typed differed by locus, with 629-630 for A, B, C, DRB1 and DQB1, roughly 520 for DQA1, approximately 570 for DPA1, and over 400 for DPB1. Because of strong linkage in the cohort, roughly five DR-DQ haplotypes were treated as single units for association and clustering. On average, 235,054 unique TCR beta nucleotide sequences were sequenced per donor among more than 350 genotyped donors of the cohort, with around 19% of those sequences being non-productive.

In total, about 650 healthy bone marrow donors made up the cohort. At the time of sampling, every cohort member was nominally healthy, though immune exposures that went unrecorded were likely present. The donor was CMV seronegative and belonged to the group of 352 seronegative cohort members. A peripheral blood sample was collected from each donor, and TCR beta sequencing was performed on peripheral blood mononuclear cells. The Qiagen DNeasy Blood Extraction Kit was used to extract genomic DNA from the blood cell samples. This clone was picked up a small number of times. Which antigen it targets is not known. Base quality data are lacking; no much larger clone is found one base away. Trimmed from V: 3 bases; trimmed from J: 8 bases; junction bases lacking a gene match: 6. The CDR3 goes from the cysteine to the phenylalanine over 13 residues. CDR3 DNA only is kept here, 39 bases in frame from base 1. The germline V gene sets CDR1 to SGHAT and CDR2 to FQNNGV.

Overall results and qualifications from the work: A further reported finding was that TCR beta sequences accurately predicted the HLA-A and HLA-B alleles for most subjects in the first cohort. Fewer than 20 rarely observed V segments, including chromosome 9 orphons, were excluded from the earlier analysis of approximately 500 of the donors because counts were too low. In the study, about 150 TCR beta chains were listed as associated with cytomegalovirus. In a later analysis, some 17,000 TCR beta sequences were associated with specific HLA alleles at a false discovery rate of 0.05. Most TCR sequences were seen in very few donors, while some public TCRs were found in many individuals. HLA typing was unavailable for some donors at each locus, so association tests used only the typed subset. Assigning TCR associations to individual alleles was difficult when HLA alleles, especially DR and DQ, strongly co-occurred. In a later analysis, the rate of TCR association differed among HLA loci, with DRB1 alleles having the most associated TCRs and HLA-C alleles having the fewest. A group of highly shared sequence variants was considered likely to be a technical artifact of the sequencing pipeline. An earlier analysis of around 500 of the donors showed that most TCR beta V segments appeared in productive rearrangements either about 87% or about 30% of the time, which broadly matched IMGT annotations. In a later analysis, HLA-associated TCR beta chains showed more clonal expansion and lower generation probabilities than non-associated chains that were equally common. According to a later genetic analysis, donors in an Asian-associated ancestry cluster had fewer N-insertions in productive TCRs than the approximately 650-donor mean. The authors suggested that the approach could potentially be generalized to other disease states and immunological phenotypes. This cohort had only TCR beta chains sequenced, and the lack of alpha or paired-chain data limited which features could be detected. Several of the top co-occurrence clusters appeared to be linked to parvovirus B19, influenza, CMV and Epstein-Barr virus, according to a later analysis. The only immune exposure information available for the cohort was CMV serostatus. An association between a missense DCLRE1C variant and V-gene and J-gene trimming of TCR beta chains was found in a later genetic analysis and replicated in an independent cohort. Most CMV-associated TCR beta chains appeared to be HLA-restricted in a later analysis, and the HLA associations seemed to be driven largely by CMV exposure. Linkage disequilibrium might explain the correlated functional status among segregating V segments, but an unknown experimental factor could not be ruled out. The presence/absence analyses assumed that sequencing depth was roughly uniform across donors, and that assumption may not be true. The classifier was reported to diagnose cytomegalovirus status with high specificity and sensitivity in both the original cohort and the validation cohort. Some IMGT-functional V segments, including TRBV6-2 and TRBV6-3, could not be distinguished by the 87-base-pair reads and were therefore excluded. Three of the identified cytomegalovirus-associated TCR beta chains were confirmed in vitro to be specific for cytomegalovirus antigens.

The protocol used for the library was the immunoSEQ multiplex PCR assay. The multiplex PCR relied on a mix of 60 forward primers for TCR Vbeta segments and 13 reverse primers for TCR Jbeta segments. The CDR3 region of rearranged TCR beta genes was amplified from genomic DNA with a multiplex PCR assay. The amplified TCR beta libraries were sequenced on the Illumina HiSeq System as 87-base-pair reads. The source study handled its data this way. A later analysis tallied some 79 million unique TCR beta chains across the 666 repertoires, and about 10 million of those chains were shared by two or more donors. Raw reads were error-corrected and collapsed into unique sequences by a nearest-neighbor algorithm in which closely related sequences were merged to remove PCR and sequencing errors. CDR3 sequences were aligned to IMGT reference sequences to assign V, D and J gene segments. For a sequence to be retained, a match of at least six nucleotides to both a V gene segment and a J gene segment was required. A rearrangement counted as productive if the CDR3 had no stop codons and remained in frame with V and J, and every other rearrangement counted as non-productive. CDR3 was defined according to IMGT convention as the region running from the second conserved V-encoded cysteine to the conserved J-encoded phenylalanine. The earlier analysis of some 600 of the donors excluded sequences that lacked an unambiguous match to a single V gene segment. In an earlier analysis of approximately 550 of the donors, V segments were called functional above 56.7% productive rearrangements and were called segregating when the between-donor standard deviation exceeded 5%. A statistical classification framework was built to diagnose cytomegalovirus status from the catalog of TCR beta chain sequences. V and J gene assignment, in a later analysis, came from comparing TCR nucleotide sequences with IMGT/GENE-DB human TR gene sequences. In a later analysis, CDR3 sequences and most-parsimonious VDJ recombination scenarios were assigned using the TCRdist pipeline. In a later analysis, each TCR beta chain was defined by its CDR3 amino acid sequence together with its V-gene family, and reads without a unique V-gene family were excluded. As a way to deal with suspected cross-contamination and a sequencing artifact, a later analysis dropped 640 or so nucleotide sequences that were highly shared and had low generation probability. For each public chain, a later analysis derived a clonal expansion index from normalized ranks of inferred template counts within each repertoire. In a later analysis, generation probabilities were computed with a VDJ recombination model fitted to out-of-frame rearrangements, and the resulting probabilities were checked against IGoR. A later analysis scored TCR-TCR, TCR-HLA and TCR-CMV co-occurrence with hypergeometric tests, applying a repertoire-size bias correction to TCR pairs. To estimate false discovery rates, a later analysis permuted the HLA or CMV assignments 20 times. In a later analysis, co-occurring TCRs were grouped using DBSCAN, with TCRdist sequence similarity added in when clustering inside HLA-allele-positive subsets. Co-occurrence clustering excluded repertoires with fewer than 30,000 or more than 120,000 public chains, plus five with anomalous nucleotide sharing. This immuneACCESS table, as held by TCRdb, lists in-frame sequences with V and J called but not all clones. Of the missing ones, under half trace to an unresolved V gene in checked studies; the others have no known cause. V, J and clone size reflect that table, while D and trimming were determined from the DNA. Within this sample are about 98,000 clones, with under 70% of them counted one time only. Together, the top ten hold over 2% of the sample.

The sequenced sample consisted of PBMCs. This chain is built from TRBV11-2 and TRBJ1-2; TRBD1 fits 7 bases in the junction. This TCR was recovered from a man between 50 and 59 years old in good health and CMV-seronegative. The bases read TGTGCCAGCAGCTTTCAAGGGGGCTTAGGCTACACCTTC. The translation is CASSFQGGLGYTF.